The rows below give T cell receptor beta chains drawn from one sample of a study of blood T cell repertoires in COVID-19. Assay used: immunoSEQ multiplex PCR; TCRdb lists only in-frame clones, some missing. The data contain about 140,000 clones, about 85% of them singletons. Sequenced input: peripheral blood. The receptors here all came from a human donor with COVID-19, enrolled during active disease. The donor label of this sample is uncertain. CDR3s leave out the opening cysteine and the closing phenylalanine or tryptophan. The order of the fields is J gene, V gene, CDR3 protein.

j_call: TRBJ1-2; v_call: TRBV25-1; cdr3_aa: ASSQAGRGLYGYT
j_call: TRBJ2-7; v_call: TRBV27; cdr3_aa: ASSLGTGGWEQY
j_call: TRBJ2-7; v_call: TRBV7-9; cdr3_aa: ASSLLFRAGTGGSGEQY
j_call: TRBJ1-1; v_call: TRBV27; cdr3_aa: ASSWGQGNTEAF
j_call: TRBJ1-2; v_call: TRBV6-5; cdr3_aa: ASRSGQAEPGYT
j_call: TRBJ2-7; v_call: TRBV24-1; cdr3_aa: ATSVAEGPYEQY
j_call: TRBJ2-2; v_call: TRBV11-1; cdr3_aa: ASSPGQKNTGELF
j_call: TRBJ1-1; v_call: TRBV2; cdr3_aa: ASHDRNTEAF
j_call: TRBJ1-4; v_call: TRBV14; cdr3_aa: ASSRSTLGEKLF
j_call: TRBJ1-1; v_call: TRBV29-1; cdr3_aa: SASPRDRVAWDTEAF
j_call: TRBJ1-6; v_call: TRBV13; cdr3_aa: ASRYSSGNSPLH
j_call: TRBJ1-2; v_call: TRBV30; cdr3_aa: AWSNPGYT
j_call: TRBJ1-3; v_call: TRBV6-5; cdr3_aa: ASRSSSGNTIY
j_call: TRBJ2-7; v_call: TRBV7-9; cdr3_aa: ASSASRAEQGAGHEQY
j_call: TRBJ2-1; v_call: TRBV3-1/TRBV3-2; cdr3_aa: ASSLLAGGPYNEQF
j_call: TRBJ2-7; v_call: TRBV7-8; cdr3_aa: ASSPGFNGFEQY
j_call: TRBJ1-4; v_call: TRBV7-7; cdr3_aa: ASSLEGGRGNEKLF
j_call: TRBJ2-5; v_call: TRBV14; cdr3_aa: ASSQTSDQETQY
j_call: TRBJ1-4; v_call: TRBV11-3; cdr3_aa: ASSRGQTANEKLF
j_call: TRBJ2-1; v_call: TRBV24-1; cdr3_aa: ATSDPNYNEQF
j_call: TRBJ1-5; v_call: TRBV6-1; cdr3_aa: ASSEQQPQH
j_call: TRBJ2-7; v_call: TRBV4-2; cdr3_aa: ASSQDPQGTYEQY
j_call: TRBJ1-5; v_call: TRBV9; cdr3_aa: ASSASGQSNQPQH
j_call: TRBJ2-3; v_call: TRBV6-5; cdr3_aa: ASSYSFRQVTDTQY
j_call: TRBJ2-5; v_call: TRBV6-5; cdr3_aa: ASRGQGRGWETQY
j_call: TRBJ2-2; v_call: TRBV30; cdr3_aa: AWSYFPRTGELF
j_call: TRBJ2-3; v_call: TRBV27; cdr3_aa: ASSPLKLTTDTQY
j_call: TRBJ2-5; v_call: TRBV5-6; cdr3_aa: ASSVTGNQETQY
j_call: TRBJ2-7; v_call: TRBV5-1; cdr3_aa: ASSFGTGGPYEQY
j_call: TRBJ1-1; v_call: TRBV4-1; cdr3_aa: ASSQDFSRALAF
j_call: TRBJ2-1; v_call: TRBV4-1; cdr3_aa: ASSRVLAGGSGDEQF
j_call: TRBJ1-1; v_call: TRBV18; cdr3_aa: ASSLGQGAIEAF
j_call: TRBJ2-5; v_call: TRBV2; cdr3_aa: ASLQLTGQETQY
j_call: TRBJ2-7; v_call: TRBV20-1; cdr3_aa: SASGGHEQY
j_call: TRBJ2-7; v_call: TRBV27; cdr3_aa: ASSWGQTSYEQY
j_call: TRBJ1-2; v_call: TRBV3-1/TRBV3-2; cdr3_aa: ASSRQQAGDSYT
j_call: TRBJ2-3; v_call: TRBV7-6; cdr3_aa: ASSLGSPVGTDTQY
j_call: TRBJ2-7; v_call: TRBV7-2; cdr3_aa: ASSLAYAGALYEQY
j_call: TRBJ2-7; v_call: TRBV2; cdr3_aa: ASRAWRAGAYEQY
j_call: TRBJ2-3; v_call: TRBV10-3; cdr3_aa: AIKDRNTDTQY
j_call: TRBJ2-7; v_call: TRBV15; cdr3_aa: ATSTGTGGYEQY
j_call: TRBJ1-2; v_call: TRBV19; cdr3_aa: ASSIIGDRGPRGYT